This T cell receptor (beta chain) was found in a study of beta chain features in type 1 diabetes. Across the whole study: All of the samples together had 107,917,701 sorted cells examined.

Expressed TCRB transcripts got sequenced, as all isolated RNA was reverse transcribed. Profiled with immunoSEQ multiplex PCR; TCRdb holds only in-frame clones, not every one. The repertoire holds some 250,000 clones, with less than 35% as singletons. Stem cell-like memory, regulatory, central memory and naive CD4+ cells were sorted via CD45RO/CCR7/CD25/CD127/CD95/CD27. V dropped 2 bases and J dropped 4; count of bases not matched to a gene: 5. The CDR3 loop spans 15 amino acids. Germline V lookup: CDR1 KGHSH, CDR2 LQKENI. The material sequenced was central memory CD4+ T cells from blood. The chain is built from TRBV18 and TRBJ2-1; 7 bases match TRBD1. The receptor comes from a man younger than 45 in good health. The CDR3 loop reads CASSPDRAPYNEQFF. The CDR3 bases are TGTGCCAGCTCACCAGACAGGGCCCCTTACAATGAGCAGTTCTTC.